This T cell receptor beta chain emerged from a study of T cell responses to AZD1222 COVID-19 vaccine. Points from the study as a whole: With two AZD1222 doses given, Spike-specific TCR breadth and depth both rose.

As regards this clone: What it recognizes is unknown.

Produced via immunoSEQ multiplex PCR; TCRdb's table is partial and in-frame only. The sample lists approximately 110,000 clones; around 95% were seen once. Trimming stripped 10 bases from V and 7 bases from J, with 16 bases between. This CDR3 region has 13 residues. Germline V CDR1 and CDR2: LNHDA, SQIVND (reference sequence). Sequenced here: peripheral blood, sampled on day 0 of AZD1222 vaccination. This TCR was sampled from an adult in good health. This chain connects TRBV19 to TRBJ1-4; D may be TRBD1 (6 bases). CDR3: CATREQGAEKLFF. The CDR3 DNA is TGTGCCACCCGGGAACAGGGCGCTGAAAAACTGTTTTTT.